The rows below give T cell receptor beta chains drawn from one sample of a study of RUNX1 and TCR beta rearrangement in T-cell leukemia. Each CDR3 protein gets one entry after TCRdb re-called the PCR reads with MiXCR. This sample has fewer than 400 distinct CDR3 sequences, with 15% to 20% found just once. The sample was blood. The receptors stem from a male donor with T-cell acute lymphoblastic leukemia. Each CDR3 is given with its conserved first and last residue. D genes are given only for firm matches. The size field reads once, few, many or a size class.

v_call: TRBV20-1; j_call: TRBJ2-5; clone_size: medium-sized; d_call: TRBD1; cdr3_nt: TGCAGTGCTGTAGGTCCGGACAGGGGTCACTTC; cdr3_aa: CSAVGPDRGHF
v_call: TRBV7-8; j_call: TRBJ2-7; clone_size: large; d_call: .; cdr3_nt: TGTGCCAGCAGCTTAGGGACTACCCCAAGGAGCGAGCAGTACTTC; cdr3_aa: CASSLGTTPRSEQYF